A selection of T cell receptor beta chains follows, all from one sample in a study of blood T cells in healthy people across ages. Each CDR3 protein gets one entry after TCRdb re-called the 5' RACE reads with MiXCR. The sample carries 900,000 to 950,000 distinct CDR3 sequences, almost 30% recorded once. This sample was also put to use in a study of T cells of mothers and their children.

Input material: blood. Every receptor here comes from a middle-aged woman in good health. Both conserved end residues are part of each CDR3. The order of the fields is J gene, V gene, D gene, CDR3 protein. The D gene is left open where the match is weak.

j_call: TRBJ1-2
v_call: TRBV18
d_call: NA
cdr3_aa: CASSASTDGYTF

j_call: TRBJ1-1
v_call: TRBV28
d_call: NA
cdr3_aa: CASSLGGAVRTEAFF

j_call: TRBJ2-5
v_call: TRBV7-2
d_call: TRBD2
cdr3_aa: CASSSLTSGVGETQYF

j_call: TRBJ2-3
v_call: TRBV20-1
d_call: NA
cdr3_aa: CSARALTVRGPQNTQYF

j_call: TRBJ2-6
v_call: TRBV5-1
d_call: NA
cdr3_aa: CASSHPRDRSGANVLTF

j_call: TRBJ1-2
v_call: TRBV20-1
d_call: TRBD1
cdr3_aa: CSAIGDRDGYTF

j_call: TRBJ1-2
v_call: TRBV29-1
d_call: NA
cdr3_aa: CSVGSGLNYGYTF

j_call: TRBJ1-2
v_call: TRBV20-1
d_call: NA
cdr3_aa: CSAPDKNYGYTF

j_call: TRBJ1-6
v_call: TRBV7-6
d_call: NA
cdr3_aa: CASSLAWGSPLHF

j_call: TRBJ1-1
v_call: TRBV29-1
d_call: NA
cdr3_aa: CSVSPGSSMNTEAFF

j_call: TRBJ1-2
v_call: TRBV4-1
d_call: NA
cdr3_aa: CASSQDSGGGYTF

j_call: TRBJ2-5
v_call: TRBV2
d_call: TRBD2
cdr3_aa: CASSGGGQETQYF

j_call: TRBJ1-1
v_call: TRBV7-2
d_call: NA
cdr3_aa: CVSSHPGVEAFF

j_call: TRBJ1-2
v_call: TRBV5-5
d_call: NA
cdr3_aa: CASSLVAGNYGYTF

j_call: TRBJ1-2
v_call: TRBV30
d_call: NA
cdr3_aa: CAWSSQGNGYTF

j_call: TRBJ1-1
v_call: TRBV27
d_call: TRBD1
cdr3_aa: CASSPKDRGTEAFF

j_call: TRBJ2-7
v_call: TRBV28
d_call: NA
cdr3_aa: CASSPRSRDGPYQQYF

j_call: TRBJ2-7
v_call: TRBV6-2/TRBV6-3
d_call: NA
cdr3_aa: CASLYSGRGTYEQYF

j_call: TRBJ2-7
v_call: TRBV20-1
d_call: NA
cdr3_aa: CSASRTVPAYEQYF